This TCR beta chain is from a study of follicular helper T cells after annual influenza vaccination. The germline V gene encodes CDR1 MDHEN and CDR2 SYDVKM. This CDR3 comprises 16 residues. The V end was cut by 1 base, the J end by 2 bases, with 12 bases between. Survey level resolution was used for TCRB sequencing. Clones were read by immunoSEQ multiplex PCR, and TCRdb kept only the in-frame ones, dropping some. The sample has roughly 9,600 clones; about 80% are singletons. Documented time point: 2013-2014 season, 7 days after vaccination. No donor had influenza vaccine in the prior 6 months; all lived in the community. Per time point, roughly 35-100 mL of blood was sampled.

The source of this sequence is an adult who received the influenza vaccine. The specimen comprised CXCR5- memory CD4+ T cells sorted from blood, sampled 7 days after influenza vaccination. The J gene is TRBJ1-5, the V gene TRBV28; no clear D. CDR3 nucleotide sequence: TGTGCCAGCAGTTTATCGTTCCACCACCGCAATCAGCCCCAGCATTTT. It codes for CASSLSFHHRNQPQHF.